The 32 T cell receptor beta chains below come from one sample, sequenced in a study of identical twins. Each CDR3 protein is one row after TCRdb ran MiXCR on the 5' RACE reads. The table includes 460,000 or so distinct CDR3 sequences, 13% to 15% detected once. These data were likewise used in another study, on yellow fever vaccine responses in identical twins.

The sequencing input was CD4+ T cells sorted from blood. These TCRs come from a woman under 30 in good health.

In this sample, this clonotype turned up a few times. V usage is TRBV3-1 and J usage is TRBJ2-2, with D perhaps assigned TRBD1 or TRBD2 (5 bases each). Germline V gene sequence: CDR1 LGHDT, CDR2 YNNKEL (reference sequence). With 4 bases removed from V and 5 bases from J, the gap between germline ends came to 14 bases. CDR3 length: 15 amino acids. CDR3 bases: TGTGCCAGCAGCCCGGGACCCTGGGGGACCGGGGAGCTGTTTTTT. Residues: CASSPGPWGTGELFF.

This chain joins TRBV5-1 and TRBJ2-2, with TRBD2 as a possible D gene (5 bases). The germline V gene encodes CDR1 SGHRS and CDR2 YFSETQ. This CDR3 has 14 amino acids. Trimming took 8 bases from V and 4 from J, leaving 15 bases between them. For the CDR3, the DNA is TGCGCCAGGCTACGGGGAACTATCACCGGGGAGCTGTTTTTT. This translates into CARLRGTITGELFF.

This clonotype was seen only a few times. The CDR3 loop reads CASSQEWGSYEQYF. The CDR3 DNA follows: TGTGCCAGCAGCCAAGAATGGGGGTCCTACGAGCAGTACTTC. The rearrangement uses TRBV3-1 and TRBJ2-7; D tentatively reads TRBD1 or TRBD2 (5 bases each). Germline V gene sequence: CDR1 LGHDT, CDR2 YNNKEL (reference sequence). This CDR3 is built from 14 residues. The ends were cut back, 0 bases at V and 1 base at J, with 7 bases in the middle.

This clonotype was found many times. The chain combines TRBV4-3 with TRBJ2-1; 8 bases line up with TRBD2. The CDR3 runs 15 residues. The trim removed 4 bases at V and 4 bases at J, leaving 6 bases unmatched. Per the germline V gene, CDR1 is LGHNA and CDR2 is YSLEER. The CDR3 DNA reads as TGCGCCAGCAGCCGCGGGATAGCGGGATACAATGAGCAGTTCTTC. It is translated as CASSRGIAGYNEQFF.

The chain recombines TRBV4-3 with TRBJ2-5; either TRBD1 or TRBD2 may supply D (5 bases each). Trimming removed 0 bases at V and 5 bases at J, with 7 bases between. In germline, CDR1 is LGHNA, CDR2 YSLEER. CDR3 length: 13 residues. The CDR3 coding sequence is TGCGCCAGCAGCCAAGATTGGGGGGAGACCCAGTACTTC. Translated, it gives CASSQDWGETQYF.

J is TRBJ2-5 and V is TRBV18; D is unclear. V was trimmed by 1 base and J by 3 bases, leaving 15 bases between them. The CDR3 length is 16 residues. Germline CDR1 and CDR2: KGHSH and LQKENI. CDR3 sequence: CASSPRGLSGKETQYF. The CDR3, as DNA: TGTGCCAGCTCACCACGGGGTCTCTCGGGTAAAGAGACCCAGTACTTC.

The genes are TRBV12-3 or TRBV12-4 and TRBJ2-4; D is possibly TRBD2 (5 bases). Deletions cut 6 bases from V and 5 bases from J, with 14 bases between. CDR3 length: 14 amino acids. For the CDR3, the DNA is TGTGCCAGCAGCACTAGAGTCGGTGAAAACATTCAGTACTTC. The encoded protein is CASSTRVGENIQYF.

The sample holds a few counts of this clonotype. The chain employs TRBV5-1 and TRBJ1-1, with TRBD1 matching over 9 bases. V shed 4 bases, J shed 0 bases, and the junction held 1 base outside the gene matches. From germline, CDR1 is SGHRS and CDR2 YFSETQ. CDR3 length equals 14 residues. CDR3 amino acids: CASSGTGLNTEAFF. In DNA form, the CDR3 reads TGCGCCAGCAGCGGGACAGGGTTGAACACTGAAGCTTTCTTT.

This clonotype was counted between two and nine times. The J gene is TRBJ1-1, the V gene TRBV20-1, with D unresolved. The V end was cut by 0 bases, the J end by 1 base, with 12 bases between. The germline V gene has CDR1 DFQATT and CDR2 SNEGSKA (reference sequence). CDR3 length equals 15 residues. CDR3 region: CSARDRRAGNTEAFF. CDR3 in DNA: TGCAGTGCTAGAGATCGAAGGGCAGGGAACACTGAAGCTTTCTTT.

This rearrangement joins TRBV18 to TRBJ1-5; 7 nucleotides line up with TRBD1. The CDR3 has 14 residues. Germline V lookup: CDR1 KGHSH, CDR2 LQKENI. V dropped 3 bases and J dropped 5; count of bases not matched to a gene: 4. CDR3 protein: CASSPTGWHQPQHF. CDR3 DNA sequence: TGTGCCAGCTCACCGACAGGGTGGCATCAGCCCCAGCATTTT.

The sample holds a few counts of this clonotype. The genes are TRBV5-1 and TRBJ2-7; D gene ambiguous. CDR1 is SGHRS, CDR2 YFSETQ, per germline. The CDR3 spans 15 residues. Trimming stripped 0 bases from V and 4 bases from J, with 14 bases between. The CDR3 loop reads CASSLGVGSLYEQYF. CDR3 DNA: TGCGCCAGCAGCTTGGGGGTGGGCAGTTTATACGAGCAGTACTTC. Variable domain in full (rest from reference TRBV5-1 and TRBJ2-7): KAGVTQTPRYLIKTRGQQVTLSCSPISGHRSVSWYQQTPGQGLQFLFEYFSETQRNKGNFPGRFSGRQFSNSRSEMNVSTLELGDSALYLCASSLGVGSLYEQYFGPGTRLTVT.

Turning to this clonotype: Mismatch with germline at one junction end may stem from a read error. This chain joins TRBV5-1 and TRBJ2-5; a possible D gene is TRBD1 (5 bases). Germline values: CDR1 SGHRS, CDR2 YFSETQ. The CDR3 loop spans 14 amino acids. The CDR3 sequence: CASSLRQGRETQYF. As DNA, the CDR3 is TGTGCCAGCAGCTTAAGGCAGGGTCGAGAGACCCAGTACTTC.

The genes are TRBV20-1 and TRBJ2-7; 7 nucleotides agree with TRBD2. The germline V gene has CDR1 DFQATT and CDR2 SNEGSKA (reference sequence). This CDR3 comprises 14 residues. J was trimmed by 2 bases and V by 1 base; bases with no gene match: 5. In nucleotides, the CDR3 is TGCAGTGCTAGAGTGGCTAGCGGAACCTACGAGCAGTACTTC. It codes for CSARVASGTYEQYF.

The rearrangement uses TRBV7-9 and TRBJ2-7; D is ambiguous. The CDR3 length is 13 residues. Trimming stripped 4 bases from V and 5 bases from J, with 12 bases between. Germline values: CDR1 SEHNR, CDR2 FQNEAQ (reference sequence). DNA of the CDR3: TGTGCCAGCAGCTACGCCGGCTCGCACGAGCAGTACTTC. It translates to CASSYAGSHEQYF.

This clonotype was seen a handful of times. The rearrangement links TRBV4-1 to TRBJ2-5; the D call may be TRBD1 or TRBD2 (6 bases each). Deletions cut 0 bases from V and 5 bases from J, with 13 bases between. This CDR3 is 15 amino acids long. CDR1 and CDR2 from the germline V gene are MGHRA and YSYEKL. In nucleotides, the CDR3 is TGCGCCAGCAGCCAAGAAGGGGGGAGTAGGGAGACCCAGTACTTC. This gives the protein CASSQEGGSRETQYF.

V and J are TRBV14 and TRBJ2-1; possibly TRBD2 for D (5 bases). Germline assignment: CDR1 SGHDN and CDR2 FVKESK. The CDR3 extends over 15 amino acids. V was clipped by 1 base and J by 8 bases, with 15 bases between them. This CDR3 reads CASSQGTGRRHEQFF. CDR3 sequence (DNA): TGTGCCAGCAGCCAAGGGACTGGCCGTCGGCATGAGCAGTTCTTC. Full variable domain (outside the CDR3, taken from reference TRBV14 and TRBJ2-1): EAGVTQFPSHSVIEKGQTVTLRCDPISGHDNLYWYRRVMGKEIKFLLHFVKESKQDESGMPNNRFLAERTGGTYSTLKVQPAELEDSGVYFCASSQGTGRRHEQFFGPGTRLTVL.

In its sample, this clonotype was seen many times. The rearrangement uses TRBV20-1 and TRBJ2-5; D may be TRBD1 (6 bases). V lost 7 bases to trimming and J lost 1 base, with 10 bases between them. Looked up from germline, CDR1 is DFQATT and CDR2 is SNEGSKA (reference sequence). The CDR3 covers 12 residues. CDR3 sequence (DNA): TGCAGTGGACAGGACCTCCAAGAGACCCAGTACTTC. Translation: CSGQDLQETQYF.

The rearrangement uses TRBV6-2 or TRBV6-3 and TRBJ2-1, with 9 bases identical to TRBD1. V lost 5 bases to trimming and J lost 8 bases; unmatched junction nucleotides: 13. The length of the CDR3 is 16 residues. Germline V lookup: CDR1 MNHEY, CDR2 SVGEGT. CDR3 residues: CASSPLRGQGWDEQFF. As DNA, the CDR3 is TGTGCCAGCAGTCCCCTTAGAGGACAGGGGTGGGATGAGCAGTTCTTC.

This clonotype was seen more than once but under ten times. The chain recombines TRBV5-1 with TRBJ2-2, with 8 bases identical to TRBD1. J gave up 7 bases and V 0 bases, and 5 bases lay outside the gene matches. Germline CDR1 and CDR2: SGHRS and YFSETQ. This CDR3 is built from 15 residues. CDR3 residues: CASSLVQGAIGELFF. CDR3 in DNA: TGCGCCAGCAGCTTGGTCCAGGGGGCGATCGGGGAGCTGTTTTTT.

The chain couples TRBV20-1 to TRBJ2-7; TRBD1 is a possible D gene (6 bases). V gave up 3 bases and J gave up 3 bases, with 18 bases separating them. The CDR3 runs to 15 residues. Germline CDR1 and CDR2: DFQATT and SNEGSKA (reference sequence). The CDR3 loop reads CSASVLDRRFYEQYF. In DNA form, the CDR3 reads TGCAGTGCTAGTGTCTTGGACAGACGGTTCTACGAGCAGTACTTC.

The chain combines TRBV6-1 with TRBJ2-7, with 7 positions matching TRBD2. Trimming took 4 bases from V and 2 from J; bases not matched to a gene: 8. The CDR3 has 15 amino acids. Germline CDR1 and CDR2: MNHNS and SASEGT. This CDR3 is CASSGAGTKTYEQYF. Written as DNA, the CDR3 is TGTGCCAGCAGTGGAGCCGGGACTAAAACCTACGAGCAGTACTTC.

This clonotype turned up a few times. This chain uses TRBV7-2 with TRBJ2-1, with 8 positions matching TRBD1. J was trimmed by 4 bases and V by 2 bases; bases with no gene match: 10. Germline V gene sequence: CDR1 SGHTA, CDR2 FQGNSA. The length of the CDR3 is 17 residues. The CDR3 DNA reads as TGTGCCAGCAGCTTATGGGGTCAGGGGGCCGGATACAATGAGCAGTTCTTC. Translating it yields CASSLWGQGAGYNEQFF. Full variable domain (missing parts from reference TRBV7-2 and TRBJ2-1): GAGVSQSPSNKVTEKGKDVELRCDPISGHTALYWYRQSLGQGLEFLIYFQGNSAPDKSGLPSDRFSAERTGGSVSTLTIQRTQQEDSAVYLCASSLWGQGAGYNEQFFGPGTRLTVL.

This chain connects TRBV7-9 to TRBJ1-1; D is ambiguous. CDR1 and CDR2 (germline): SEHNR, FQNEAQ (reference sequence). The CDR3 extends over 14 amino acids. Trimming stripped 1 base from V and 11 bases from J, with 17 bases between. CDR3 sequence: CASSLERYVSEAFF. The CDR3 bases are TGTGCCAGCAGCTTAGAGCGTTATGTAAGTGAGGCTTTCTTT. Complete variable domain (other parts from reference TRBV7-9 and TRBJ1-1): DTGVSQNPRHKITKRGQNVTFRCDPISEHNRLYWYRQTLGQGPEFLTYFQNEAQLEKSRLLSDRFSAERPKGSFSTLEIQRTEQGDSAMYLCASSLERYVSEAFFGQGTRLTVV.

In its sample, this clonotype was seen a few times. This rearrangement joins TRBV29-1 to TRBJ2-7; 7 positions agree with TRBD1. Unmatched junction bases numbered 4, after V lost 5 bases and J lost 0 bases. Germline values: CDR1 SQVTM, CDR2 ANQGSEA. The CDR3 has 13 residues. CDR3 amino acids: CSVSGTDSYEQYF. In nucleotides, the CDR3 is TGCAGCGTTTCAGGGACAGACTCCTACGAGCAGTACTTC.

The genes are TRBV27 and TRBJ2-7; TRBD1 agrees at 10 bases. Looked up from germline, CDR1 is MNHEY and CDR2 is SMNVEV (reference sequence). The CDR3 is 15 residues long. V dropped 3 bases and J dropped 3; count of bases not matched to a gene: 5. CDR3 in amino acids: CASSFETGGFYEQYF. As DNA, the CDR3 is TGTGCCAGCAGTTTTGAGACAGGGGGCTTCTACGAGCAGTACTTC.

The chain recombines TRBV7-3 with TRBJ1-1; weak D call: TRBD1 (5 bases). This CDR3 comprises 14 residues. Germline values: CDR1 SGHTA, CDR2 FQGTGA. The V end was cut by 1 base, the J end by 2 bases, with 8 bases between. CDR3 sequence reads: CASSLSTGNTEAFF. CDR3 coding DNA: TGTGCCAGCAGCTTAAGCACAGGCAACACTGAAGCTTTCTTT.

This clonotype was detected only a few times. V gene TRBV5-1 combines with J gene TRBJ2-3, with no clear D. The germline V gene encodes CDR1 SGHRS and CDR2 YFSETQ. The ends were cut back, 2 bases at V and 6 bases at J, with 22 bases in the middle. The CDR3 contains 17 residues. The CDR3 is CASSLSPLGSRWDTQYF. DNA for the CDR3: TGCGCCAGCAGCTTATCTCCTCTGGGCTCTCGGTGGGATACGCAGTATTTT.

J is TRBJ2-3 and V is TRBV2, with D perhaps given as TRBD1 or TRBD2 (5 bases each). CDR3 length: 13 residues. The V and J ends lost 6 bases and 5 bases respectively, with 12 bases between them. Germline CDR1 and CDR2: SNHLY and FYNNEI. CDR3 loop: CASSGQGVDTQYF. The CDR3 DNA reads TGTGCCAGCAGCGGGCAGGGAGTAGATACGCAGTATTTT. Filled out from reference TRBV2 and TRBJ2-3, the complete variable domain reads EPEVTQTPSHQVTQMGQEVILRCVPISNHLYFYWYRQILGQKVEFLVSFYNNEISEKSEIFDDQFSVERPDGSNFTLKIRSTKLEDSAMYFCASSGQGVDTQYFGPGTRLTVL.

The sample holds a few counts of this clonotype. The chain recombines TRBV14 with TRBJ2-1; D is unclear. The V and J ends lost 0 bases and 9 bases respectively, with 15 bases between them. CDR3 length equals 15 residues. Germline CDR1 and CDR2: SGHDN and FVKESK. The CDR3 nucleotides are TGTGCCAGCAGCCAAGACGTGCGAACCCACCCTGAGCAGTTCTTC. Protein: CASSQDVRTHPEQFF.

This clonotype has a single count. CDR3 in amino acids: CASSSRPSGQRTDTQYF. The CDR3 DNA is TGTGCCAGCAGTTCTCGCCCAAGCGGACAGCGCACAGATACGCAGTATTTT. This chain links TRBV6-2 or TRBV6-3 with TRBJ2-3, with D possibly matching TRBD1 (6 bases). V was clipped by 4 bases and J by 1 base, with 18 bases between them. The germline CDR1 and CDR2 sequences are MNHEY and SVGEGT. CDR3 length: 17 amino acids.

This clonotype has at least ten counts. This sequence joins TRBV28 and TRBJ2-6; possible D gene TRBD2, 6 bases. V was clipped by 1 base and J by 4 bases, with 8 bases between them. This CDR3 contains 15 residues. Germline values: CDR1 MDHEN, CDR2 SYDVKM. The chain's CDR3 is CASSLSGEGANVLTF. In DNA form, the CDR3 reads TGTGCCAGCAGTTTATCGGGGGAAGGGGCCAACGTCCTGACTTTC.

The chain recombines TRBV5-1 with TRBJ1-1; D is unclear. This CDR3 has 13 residues. The ends were cut back, 4 bases at V and 1 base at J, with 8 bases in the middle. The germline gives CDR1 SGHRS, CDR2 YFSETQ. Here the CDR3 reads CASSQQENTEAFF. The DNA for the CDR3 is TGCGCCAGCAGCCAGCAGGAGAACACTGAAGCTTTCTTT.